The 16 T cell receptor beta chains below come from one sample, sequenced in a study of blood T cells in healthy people across ages. A J-beta primer mix and a sample-barcoded 5' primer were used in a second PCR of roughly 7 to 12 cycles. In TCRdb, the 5' RACE reads were re-called with MiXCR into one record per CDR3 protein. The sample has around 1,500,000 distinct CDR3 sequences; 42% are singletons. What was sequenced was blood. These receptors all come from a young woman in good health.

V usage is TRBV27 and J usage is TRBJ2-6; no reliable D call. This CDR3 is 16 amino acids long. V lost 9 bases to trimming and J lost 0 bases, with 15 bases between them. CDR1 is MNHEY and CDR2 is SMNVEV in the germline V gene (reference sequence). For the CDR3, the DNA is TGTGCCAGTCGGCGATCCCTTTACTCTGGGGCCAACGTCCTGACTTTC. Translation gives CASRRSLYSGANVLTF.

A few counts support this clonotype. CDR3 nucleotides: TGCAGTGCTAGTCCAAAGCCCTATGGGCTAGCGGGGCTGATAGACAATGAGCAGTTCTTC. Translating gives CSASPKPYGLAGLIDNEQFF. This chain joins TRBV20-1 and TRBJ2-1, with 9 bases fitting TRBD2. This CDR3 is 20 amino acids long. Germline assignment: CDR1 DFQATT and CDR2 SNEGSKA (reference sequence). Germline trimming cut 3 bases from V and 5 bases from J; bases unmatched to any gene: 23.

The J gene is TRBJ1-1, the V gene TRBV7-9, with D unresolved. Germline loops: CDR1 SEHNR, CDR2 FQNEAQ (reference sequence). V was cut by 7 bases and J by 4 bases, with 13 bases left in between. The length of the CDR3 is 13 residues. In DNA, the CDR3 is TGTGCCAGCATCGGGGAACGGGGCACTGAAGCTTTCTTT. Encoded protein: CASIGERGTEAFF.

The chain joins TRBV11-1 to TRBJ1-6; 7 bases fit TRBD1. The CDR3 has 17 amino acids. The ends lost 3 bases at V and 9 bases at J; junction bases unmatched: 14. Germline lookup yields CDR1 SGHAT and CDR2 FQDESV (reference sequence). The CDR3 protein is CASSFGGTGQFASPLHF. CDR3 coding DNA: TGTGCCAGCAGCTTCGGGGGAACGGGACAGTTTGCTTCACCCCTCCACTTT.

The CDR3 DNA is TGTGCCAGCAGTCTTATGGCACGGGGTAGGGCCCAGTACTTC. It codes for CASSLMARGRAQYF. The chain joins TRBV12-3 or TRBV12-4 to TRBJ2-5, with D possibly being TRBD2 (5 bases). There are 14 residues in the CDR3. The V end was cut by 5 bases, the J end by 9 bases, with 19 bases between.

This clonotype was recorded a few times. V usage is TRBV12-3 or TRBV12-4 and J usage is TRBJ2-4; 7 positions match TRBD1. The end of the DNA is better explained by TRBJ2-7, so the J call may be wrong. CDR3 length equals 16 residues. The CDR3 protein is CASSLGRRQGTDEQYF. The CDR3 DNA is TGTGCCAGCAGTTTAGGCAGGAGACAGGGTACCGACGAGCAGTACTTC.

This clonotype occurred a few times. The V call is TRBV6-6, the J call TRBJ1-5, with 8 bases that match TRBD1. The CDR3 is made up of 16 amino acids. Trimming at V came to 3 bases and at J to 5 bases, leaving 9 bases not matched to a gene. Germline CDR1 is MNHNY and CDR2 is SVGAGI (reference sequence). CDR3 amino acids: CASSYFPDRADQPQHF. The CDR3 DNA sequence: TGTGCCAGCAGTTATTTCCCGGACAGGGCCGATCAGCCCCAGCATTTT.

This clonotype was counted a few times. The chain couples TRBV6-2 or TRBV6-3 to TRBJ2-1; 9 bases map to TRBD2. Germline values: CDR1 MNHEY, CDR2 SVGEGT. Germline trimming cut 6 bases from V and 15 bases from J; bases unmatched to any gene: 9. The CDR3 sequence is 12 residues long. The CDR3 sequence: CASSTGTSRVFF. DNA for the CDR3: TGTGCCAGCAGCACCGGGACTAGCCGGGTGTTCTTC.

This clonotype occurred a few times. CDR3 amino acids: CAISDPAYGYTF. As DNA, the CDR3 is TGTGCCATCAGTGATCCGGCCTATGGCTACACCTTC. The V and J genes are TRBV10-3 and TRBJ1-2; D gene unclear. Germline CDR1 reads ENHRY; CDR2 reads SYGVKD. The CDR3 contains 12 residues. The V and J ends lost 3 bases and 4 bases respectively, with 6 bases between them.

The chain recombines TRBV13 with TRBJ2-1, with TRBD2 matching 11 bases. The ends lost 1 base at V and 4 bases at J; junction bases unmatched: 6. The CDR3 has 17 amino acids. Germline values: CDR1 PRHDT, CDR2 FYEKMQ (reference sequence). In DNA form, the CDR3 reads TGTGCCAGCAGCTTAGTCGGGACTAGCGGAGTATACAATGAGCAGTTCTTC. The encoded protein is CASSLVGTSGVYNEQFF. The full variable domain, its missing parts supplied by reference TRBV13 and TRBJ2-1, is AAGVIQSPRHLIKEKRETATLKCYPIPRHDTVYWYQQGPGQDPQFLISFYEKMQSDKGSIPDRFSAQQFSDYHSELNMSSLELGDSALYFCASSLVGTSGVYNEQFFGPGTRLTVL.

The chain recombines TRBV20-1 with TRBJ2-1; TRBD2 agrees at 11 bases. The CDR3 runs 17 residues. From germline, CDR1 is DFQATT and CDR2 SNEGSKA (reference sequence). V shed 5 bases and J 8 bases; nucleotides not matched to a gene: 17. The DNA for the CDR3 is TGCAGTGCTTATTCCATCTCCGGGACTAGCGGTGTCTATGAGCAGTTCTTC. Translating gives CSAYSISGTSGVYEQFF.

Written as DNA, the CDR3 is TGTGCCAGCAGCCAAGACCGGGCCACGACCTCCTACAATGAGCAGTTCTTC. This encodes CASSQDRATTSYNEQFF. V gene TRBV4-2 combines with J gene TRBJ2-1; unclear D gene. V was trimmed by 0 bases and J by 0 bases, leaving 12 bases between them. Germline CDR1 reads LGHNA; CDR2 reads YNFKEQ. The CDR3 runs to 17 residues.

The chain uses TRBV4-1 and TRBJ2-7; D may be TRBD2 (5 bases). This CDR3 is built from 16 residues. The ends were cut back, 0 bases at V and 4 bases at J, with 16 bases in the middle. Germline V gene data show CDR1 as MGHRA and CDR2 as YSYEKL. The CDR3 spells CASSQEGSALKYEQYF. Written as DNA, the CDR3 is TGCGCCAGCAGCCAAGAAGGGAGCGCCCTGAAATACGAGCAGTACTTC.

The chain is built from TRBV29-1 and TRBJ1-4; D remains unclear. Germline V gene sequence: CDR1 SQVTM, CDR2 ANQGSEA. The CDR3 is made up of 15 amino acids. V lost 1 base and J 0 bases, leaving 9 bases between the germline ends. The chain's CDR3 is CSVEGGGATNEKLFF. The CDR3 region has the DNA TGCAGCGTTGAAGGCGGCGGAGCAACTAATGAAAAACTGTTTTTT.

This clonotype has just a few counts. V and J are TRBV20-1 and TRBJ2-1; 9 nucleotides line up with TRBD2. This CDR3 is built from 14 residues. Germline V gene data show CDR1 as DFQATT and CDR2 as SNEGSKA (reference sequence). With 6 bases clipped from V and 8 bases from J, the junction kept 11 bases outside the gene matches. This chain's CDR3 is CSAPGLAGIDEQFF. CDR3 DNA: TGCAGTGCCCCCGGGCTAGCGGGAATCGATGAGCAGTTCTTC.

V usage is TRBV25-1 and J usage is TRBJ1-4; D unresolved. Germline CDR1 MGHDK, CDR2 SYGVNS. Trimming removed 7 bases at V and 8 bases at J, with 14 bases between. The CDR3 loop spans 13 amino acids. In DNA form, the CDR3 reads TGTGCCAGCACCGGGAGGGATCGCGAAAAACTGTTTTTT. Encoded protein: CASTGRDREKLFF.